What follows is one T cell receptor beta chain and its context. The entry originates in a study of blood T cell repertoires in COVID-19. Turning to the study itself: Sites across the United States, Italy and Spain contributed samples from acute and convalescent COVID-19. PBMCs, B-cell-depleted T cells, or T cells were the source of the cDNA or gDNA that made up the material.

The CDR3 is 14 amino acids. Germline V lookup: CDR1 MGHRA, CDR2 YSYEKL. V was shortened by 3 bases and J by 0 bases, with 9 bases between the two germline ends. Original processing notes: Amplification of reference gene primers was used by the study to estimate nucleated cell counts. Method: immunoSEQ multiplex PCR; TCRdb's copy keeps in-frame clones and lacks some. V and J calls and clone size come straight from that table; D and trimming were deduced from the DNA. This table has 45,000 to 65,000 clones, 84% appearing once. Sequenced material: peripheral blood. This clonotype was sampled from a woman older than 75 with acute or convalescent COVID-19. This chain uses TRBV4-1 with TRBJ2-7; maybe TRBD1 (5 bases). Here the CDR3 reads CASSQLTASYEQYF. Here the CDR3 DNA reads TGCGCCAGCAGCCAGTTGACAGCCTCCTACGAGCAGTACTTC.